What follows are 30 T cell receptor beta chains derived from one specimen sequenced in a study of beta chain features in type 1 diabetes. Study results and limitations: Type 1 diabetes patients had TCRB CDR3s that were shorter (moderately but significantly so) in all four CD4+ subsets.

Their recognized antigens are unknown. Investigators reverse transcribed all isolated RNA, so they sequenced expressed TCRB transcripts. Here immunoSEQ multiplex PCR was the method, and the copy in TCRdb shows in-frame clones only, minus some. The data contain 120,000 or so clones, around 16% of them seen just once; the ten biggest clones take up approximately 2.5%. Material for sequencing was central memory CD4+ T cells from blood. Receptors originate from a man aged 18 to 29 with type 1 diabetes.

A few counts support this clone. The chain recombines TRBV5-1 with TRBJ1-5, with D uncertain. CDR3 length equals 13 residues. The V and J ends lost 4 bases and 4 bases respectively, with 9 bases between them. The germline gives CDR1 SGHRS, CDR2 YFSETQ. The CDR3 sequence: CASSRDLNQPQHF. The DNA for the CDR3 is TGCGCCAGCAGCCGGGATTTGAATCAGCCCCAGCATTTT.

The genes are TRBV2 and TRBJ2-3; the D is unclear. Germline V CDR1 and CDR2: SNHLY, FYNNEI. Trimming pared 7 bases from V and 1 base from J, leaving 12 bases between. The CDR3 contains 14 residues. The CDR3 nucleotides are TGTGCCAGCACTCCCGAAGCGCGCACAGATACGCAGTATTTT. It is translated as CASTPEARTDTQYF.

This clone was seen more than once but under ten times. The chain uses TRBV7-2 and TRBJ2-3, with D hard to call. The CDR3 has 14 residues. Germline V gene sequence: CDR1 SGHTA, CDR2 FQGNSA. V dropped 2 bases and J dropped 3 bases, with 9 bases sitting between them. Here the CDR3 DNA reads TGTGCCAGCAGCTTATTCGCATTGACAGATACGCAGTATTTT. This sequence encodes CASSLFALTDTQYF.

CDR3 DNA: TGTGCCAGCAGTTACTCGGAGGGAACCCAGTACTTC. Its protein product is CASSYSEGTQYF. V usage is TRBV6-6 and J usage is TRBJ2-5, with D maybe TRBD2 (6 bases). The germline gives CDR1 MNHNY, CDR2 SVGAGI (reference sequence). The CDR3 extends over 12 amino acids. Trimming removed 0 bases at V and 8 bases at J, with 7 bases between.

This clone was seen many times. The J gene is TRBJ2-5, the V gene TRBV7-2; weak D call: TRBD2 (6 bases). The V and J ends lost 9 bases and 3 bases respectively, with 17 bases between them. Germline V lookup: CDR1 SGHTA, CDR2 FQGNSA. This CDR3 has 14 amino acids. CDR3 bases: TGTGCCAGTTGCCTCTCTGGAGGGGAAGAGACCCAGTACTTC. It yields the protein CASCLSGGEETQYF.

This clone has just a few counts. The sample holds other DNA sequences that translate to the same CDR3. The chain uses TRBV6-1 and TRBJ2-7, with D unresolved. Deletions cut 0 bases from V and 1 base from J, with 4 bases between. This CDR3 region has 13 residues. Germline CDR1 MNHNS, CDR2 SASEGT. The CDR3 reads CASSEASSYEQYF. In nucleotides, the CDR3 is TGTGCCAGCAGTGAAGCGTCATCCTACGAGCAGTACTTC.

This chain links TRBV6-1 with TRBJ2-3, with TRBD1 identical over 7 bases. There are 15 residues in the CDR3. Germline CDR1 and CDR2: MNHNS and SASEGT. V was pared by 2 bases and J by 6 bases, with 8 bases of the junction left unmatched. The CDR3 bases are TGTGCCAGCAGTGAAATCCACAGGGGATCCGATACGCAGTATTTT. This sequence encodes CASSEIHRGSDTQYF.

This clone was counted between two and nine times. V and J are TRBV27 and TRBJ1-5; D call uncertain. The CDR3 is made up of 13 amino acids. Trimming pared 6 bases from V and 0 bases from J, leaving 6 bases between. Germline-derived CDR1 and CDR2 are MNHEY and SMNVEV (reference sequence). DNA of the CDR3: TGTGCCAGCAGATTGTATAGCAATCAGCCCCAGCATTTT. Encoded protein: CASRLYSNQPQHF.

The chain uses TRBV29-1 and TRBJ2-3; D possibly uses TRBD1 or TRBD2 (6 bases each). The CDR3 runs to 12 residues. In germline, CDR1 is SQVTM, CDR2 ANQGSEA. V dropped 6 bases and J dropped 1 base, with 8 bases sitting between them. The CDR3 DNA reads as TGCAGCGTGGAGGGGGGCACAGATACGCAGTATTTT. Protein sequence: CSVEGGTDTQYF.

This clone was seen only a few times. The chain is built from TRBV28 and TRBJ1-5; D ambiguous. This CDR3 comprises 11 residues. CDR1 MDHEN and CDR2 SYDVKM come from the germline V gene. V lost 3 bases and J 8 bases, leaving 5 bases between the germline ends. The CDR3 loop is CASSFLEPQHF. CDR3 nucleotides: TGTGCCAGCAGTTTCCTTGAGCCCCAGCATTTT.

About this clone itself: Other DNA sequences in this specimen translate into the identical CDR3. The chain joins TRBV30 to TRBJ2-1; D may be TRBD1 (6 bases). Trimming left V 4 bases short and J 1 base short, with 17 bases between. This CDR3 is built from 16 residues. The germline CDR1 and CDR2 sequences are GTSNPN and SVGIG (reference sequence). The CDR3 DNA reads TGTGCCTGGAAATATGCCCAGGGGAATTCCTACAATGAGCAGTTCTTC. Amino acids: CAWKYAQGNSYNEQFF.

The V and J genes are TRBV30 and TRBJ1-2; D uncertain. V lost 3 bases and J lost 1, with 9 bases in between. Germline V lookup: CDR1 GTSNPN, CDR2 SVGIG (reference sequence). The CDR3 consists of 13 residues. CDR3 sequence: CAWSPGLNYGYTF. For the CDR3, the DNA is TGTGCCTGGAGCCCAGGCCTTAACTATGGCTACACCTTC.

The table lists this clone with a few counts. The rearrangement links TRBV4-1 to TRBJ2-6, with 10 positions matching TRBD1. This CDR3 has 17 residues. Unmatched junction bases numbered 3, after V lost 1 base and J lost 3 bases. Per germline, CDR1 MGHRA and CDR2 YSYEKL. The CDR3 sequence: CASSQGTGGVGANVLTF. The CDR3 coding sequence is TGCGCCAGCAGCCAAGGGACAGGGGGAGTTGGGGCCAACGTCCTGACTTTC.

The chain uses TRBV6-5 and TRBJ2-7, with D unresolved. Germline V gene sequence: CDR1 MNHEY, CDR2 SVGAGI. The CDR3 loop spans 13 amino acids. Between the trimmed V and J ends, which lost 6 bases and 1 base, there was a span of 10 bases. The CDR3 reads CASSPGRSYEQYF. Here the CDR3 DNA reads TGTGCCAGCAGCCCCGGTAGGTCCTACGAGCAGTACTTC.

This clone was picked up a small number of times. The genes are TRBV11-2 and TRBJ2-6, with no clear D. The CDR3 extends over 15 amino acids. Trimming removed 2 bases at V and 2 bases at J, with 7 bases between. In germline, CDR1 is SGHAT, CDR2 FQNNGV. In DNA, the CDR3 is TGTGCCAGCAGCTTAAGGGCAACTGGGGCCAACGTCCTGACTTTC. It specifies CASSLRATGANVLTF.

The chain joins TRBV9 to TRBJ2-5, with 14 bases fitting TRBD2. The CDR3 covers 17 residues. Unmatched junction bases numbered 6, after V lost 1 base and J lost 4 bases. Germline CDR1 is SGDLS and CDR2 is YYNGEE. CDR3 coding DNA: TGTGCCAGCAGCGTATTTGGGACTAGCGGGAGAGGAGAGACCCAGTACTTC. This sequence encodes CASSVFGTSGRGETQYF.

This clone has only a few counts. The chain is built from TRBV10-3 and TRBJ2-1, with D unclear. Germline lookup yields CDR1 ENHRY and CDR2 SYGVKD. The CDR3 covers 16 residues. V lost 1 base, J lost 5 bases, and 15 bases lay in between. CDR3 DNA sequence: TGTGCCATCAGTGAGTTCGGCCGCTCTTATCACAATGAGCAGTTCTTC. Residues: CAISEFGRSYHNEQFF.

This clone has just a few counts. The CDR3 coding sequence is TGTGCCTGGGGAACAGGTCTCTCTGGAAACACCATATATTTT. Translation gives CAWGTGLSGNTIYF. The chain joins TRBV30 to TRBJ1-3; D is perhaps TRBD1 (5 bases). The germline V gene encodes CDR1 GTSNPN and CDR2 SVGIG (reference sequence). There are 14 residues in the CDR3. V lost 5 bases to trimming and J lost 0 bases, with 11 bases between them.

This clone appeared a few times. This chain uses TRBV29-1 with TRBJ2-3, with 9 bases fitting TRBD1. Germline CDR1 reads SQVTM; CDR2 reads ANQGSEA. The CDR3 is made up of 14 amino acids. The V gene end was trimmed by 7 bases and the J gene end by 1 base; junction bases not matched to a gene: 6. As DNA, the CDR3 is TGCAGCGGAAGGACAGGGGCCGGCACAGATACGCAGTATTTT. This translates into CSGRTGAGTDTQYF.

A few counts support this clone. The chain couples TRBV7-2 to TRBJ2-5; 8 bases align to TRBD2. Germline CDR1 SGHTA, CDR2 FQGNSA. This CDR3 has 16 amino acids. The trim removed 1 base at V and 1 base at J, leaving 5 bases unmatched. The CDR3 nucleotides are TGTGCCAGCAGCTTAGGGCTAGCGGGCGCCCAAGAGACCCAGTACTTC. Its protein product is CASSLGLAGAQETQYF.

A few counts support this clone. V and J are TRBV2 and TRBJ1-1; D is unclear. The germline V gene encodes CDR1 SNHLY and CDR2 FYNNEI. Trimming shortened V by 7 bases and J by 5 bases, and 14 bases separated the two germline ends. This CDR3 contains 13 residues. Written as DNA, the CDR3 is TGTGCCAGCACATCGGGCGTCGGTACTGAAGCTTTCTTT. Protein: CASTSGVGTEAFF.

This chain connects TRBV9 to TRBJ2-5, with 9 bases identical to TRBD2. V gave up 0 bases and J gave up 5 bases; unmatched junction bases: 5. The germline V gene encodes CDR1 SGDLS and CDR2 YYNGEE. The CDR3 loop spans 15 amino acids. The CDR3 here is CASSVVAGGEETQYF. Here the CDR3 DNA reads TGTGCCAGCAGCGTAGTCGCGGGAGGGGAGGAGACCCAGTACTTC.

The rearrangement joins TRBV7-9 to TRBJ2-1; weak D call: TRBD1 (6 bases). Germline CDR1 and CDR2: SEHNR and FQNEAQ (reference sequence). The CDR3 runs 14 residues. Trimming left V 1 base short and J 4 bases short, with 8 bases between. CDR3 sequence: CASSLDRVYNEQFF. The DNA for the CDR3 is TGTGCCAGCAGCTTAGACAGGGTTTACAATGAGCAGTTCTTC.

A few counts support this clone. The J gene is TRBJ1-3, the V gene TRBV18; 7 bases map to TRBD1. The CDR3 runs 16 residues. The junction had 8 bases not matched to a gene; V was cut back by 3 bases and J by 3 bases. CDR1 is KGHSH, CDR2 LQKENI, per germline. This CDR3 reads CASSPTARQGGNTIYF. CDR3 DNA: TGTGCCAGCTCACCGACGGCTAGACAGGGTGGAAACACCATATATTTT.

This clone has a handful of counts. The rearrangement links TRBV2 to TRBJ2-1; possibly TRBD2 for D (5 bases). V lost 3 bases and J 8 bases, leaving 8 bases between the germline ends. This CDR3 has 12 amino acids. Looked up from germline, CDR1 is SNHLY and CDR2 is FYNNEI. CDR3 sequence: CASSDEGDEQFF. CDR3 bases: TGTGCCAGCAGTGACGAGGGCGATGAGCAGTTCTTC.

There are a few counts of this clone. This chain joins TRBV5-4 and TRBJ2-1; TRBD2 might be the D (6 bases). The V gene lost 3 bases and the J gene lost 8 bases, with 9 bases spanning the gap. The CDR3 length is 12 residues. From germline, CDR1 is SGHNT and CDR2 YYREEE (reference sequence). The CDR3 DNA is TGTGCCAGCAGCTGGGACTCCCATGAGCAGTTCTTC. Translation gives CASSWDSHEQFF.

This clone was found many times. This chain uses TRBV7-2 with TRBJ1-3; 7 bases line up with TRBD1. The CDR3 runs to 14 residues. V was clipped by 6 bases and J by 2 bases; unmatched bases: 4. Germline V CDR1 and CDR2: SGHTA, FQGNSA. This CDR3 reads CASRPGTAGNTIYF. CDR3 bases: TGTGCCAGCAGACCCGGGACAGCTGGAAACACCATATATTTT.

This clone was seen only a few times. The chain combines TRBV7-9 with TRBJ2-3; D not resolved. V lost 3 bases and J 6 bases, leaving 7 bases between the germline ends. Germline CDR1 and CDR2: SEHNR and FQNEAQ (reference sequence). The CDR3 extends over 12 amino acids. CDR3 sequence: CASSFSRDTQYF. The CDR3 nucleotides read TGTGCCAGCAGCTTTTCACGGGATACGCAGTATTTT.

The chain employs TRBV5-4 and TRBJ1-3, with 8 bases fitting TRBD1. The junction had 7 bases not matched to a gene; V was cut back by 4 bases and J by 7 bases. The CDR3 is made up of 14 amino acids. Germline CDR1 reads SGHNT; CDR2 reads YYREEE (reference sequence). DNA for the CDR3: TGTGCCAGCAGCATGGACAGGGCTATGAACACCATATATTTT. Protein product: CASSMDRAMNTIYF. Full variable domain (remainder filled in from reference TRBV5-4 and TRBJ1-3): ETGVTQSPTHLIKTRGQQVTLRCSSQSGHNTVSWYQQALGQGPQFIFQYYREEENGRGNFPPRFSGLQFPNYSSELNVNALELDDSALYLCASSMDRAMNTIYFGEGSWLTVV.

This clone was seen a handful of times. The rearrangement joins TRBV30 to TRBJ2-3; maybe TRBD1 (6 bases). CDR1 is GTSNPN and CDR2 is SVGIG in the germline V gene (reference sequence). The CDR3 totals 15 residues. The germline V and J ends were trimmed by 5 bases and 4 bases, with 19 bases remaining between them. CDR3 sequence (DNA): TGTGCCTGGGTGTTGTTAGGGGGTCGATCAGATACGCAGTATTTT. Its protein is CAWVLLGGRSDTQYF. Filled out from reference TRBV30 and TRBJ2-3, the complete variable domain reads SQTIHQWPATLVQPVGSPLSLECTVEGTSNPNLYWYRQAAGRGLQLLFYSVGIGQISSEVPQNLSASRPQDRQFILSSKKLLLSDSGFYLCAWVLLGGRSDTQYFGPGTRLTVL.